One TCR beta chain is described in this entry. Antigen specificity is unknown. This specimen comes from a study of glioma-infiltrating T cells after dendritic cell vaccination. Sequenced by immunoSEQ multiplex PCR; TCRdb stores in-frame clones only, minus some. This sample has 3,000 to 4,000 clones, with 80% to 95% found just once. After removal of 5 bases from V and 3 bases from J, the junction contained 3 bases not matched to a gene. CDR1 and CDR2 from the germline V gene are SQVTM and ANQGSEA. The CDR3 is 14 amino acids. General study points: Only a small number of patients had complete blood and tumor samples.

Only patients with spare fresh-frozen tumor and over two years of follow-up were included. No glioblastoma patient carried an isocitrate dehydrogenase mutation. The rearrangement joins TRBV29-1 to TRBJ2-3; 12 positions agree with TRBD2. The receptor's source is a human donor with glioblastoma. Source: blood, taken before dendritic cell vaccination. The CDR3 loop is CSVLTSGRTDTQYF. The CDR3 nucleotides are TGCAGCGTTCTAACTAGCGGGAGGACAGATACGCAGTATTTT.